This T cell receptor beta chain was identified during a study of blood T cell repertoires in COVID-19. The overall study: COVID-19 samples, acute and convalescent, were from the United States, Italy and Spain. T cells, B-cell-depleted T cells, or PBMCs provided the cDNA or gDNA that served as material.

V was cut by 4 bases and J by 2 bases, with 18 bases left in between. The CDR3 covers 17 residues. Germline V lookup: CDR1 MNHEY, CDR2 SVGEGT. Authors' processing steps: The assay estimated nucleated cells by amplifying reference gene primers. Libraries were prepared by immunoSEQ multiplex PCR; TCRdb keeps only in-frame clonotypes and omits some of them. V and J calls and clone size are copied from that table; D and trimming were computed from the DNA. The table has under 250,000 clones, about four fifths seen once. The receptor's source is a woman aged 55-75 years with acute or convalescent COVID-19. The J gene is TRBJ1-5, the V gene TRBV6-2 or TRBV6-3; tentative D call: TRBD1 (6 bases). Sample: peripheral blood. CDR3: CASSLSTGWVGNQPQHF. The CDR3 nucleotides read TGTGCCAGCAGTTTAAGCACAGGGTGGGTTGGCAATCAGCCCCAGCATTTT.